Listed below are T cell receptor beta chains from one sample, sequenced in a study of blood T cell repertoires in COVID-19. Sequencing was performed with immunoSEQ multiplex PCR; in TCRdb, only in-frame clones are kept and a portion is missing. The sample holds 270,000 or so clones; 81% are singletons and the top ten take around 2.9%. Sequences were obtained from peripheral blood. The receptors come from a woman between 55 and 75 years old with active or convalescent COVID-19. Each CDR3 is given with its conserved first and last residue. Some rows mark clone size as missing; the rest say once, few, many or name a class of expanded clone.

>.|TRBJ1-2|TRBV27
CASSVGRGQGYGYTF
>.|TRBJ1-1|TRBV7-3
CASSLKGGADTEAFF
>.|TRBJ2-7|TRBV3-1/TRBV3-2
CASSPRLAEGYEQYF
>.|TRBJ2-5|TRBV3-1/TRBV3-2
CASSPPRGGGETQYF
>.|TRBJ1-4|TRBV5-5
CASSPRRGRTGNEKLFF
>.|TRBJ1-1|TRBV27
CASSLSRSTQAFF
>.|TRBJ2-1|TRBV15
CATSRVAGVYNEQFF
>.|TRBJ2-7|TRBV6-5
CASSYRGQGTYEQYF
>.|TRBJ2-2|TRBV2
CASSGDSKTGELFF
>once|TRBJ2-3|TRBV18
CASSNGLSTDTQYF